Following are 10 T cell receptor beta chains from one sample sequenced in a study of blood T cell repertoires in COVID-19. Sequencing was performed with immunoSEQ multiplex PCR; in TCRdb, only in-frame clones are kept and a portion is missing. The sample has about 250,000 clones; 82% are singletons. The sequenced sample consisted of PBMCs or T cells enriched from blood (not recorded which). The receptors were sampled from a man aged 40-50 years who had been exposed to COVID-19.

This clone appeared once. The gene calls are TRBV29-1 and TRBJ1-1, with 7 bases fitting TRBD1. Germline lookup yields CDR1 SQVTM and CDR2 ANQGSEA. There are 11 residues in the CDR3. Trimming took 4 bases from V and 11 from J; bases not matched to a gene: 7. The CDR3 region has the DNA TGCAGCGTTGTTCGGGCAGGGGGGGCTTTCTTT. This gives the protein CSVVRAGGAFF.

V is TRBV27 and J is TRBJ2-3; a weak D match, TRBD2 (6 bases). The ends were cut back, 0 bases at V and 2 bases at J, with 12 bases in the middle. Germline-derived CDR1 and CDR2 are MNHEY and SMNVEV (reference sequence). This CDR3 has 16 residues. The CDR3 region is CASSLSGAGYTDTQYF. The CDR3 DNA is TGTGCCAGCAGTTTATCCGGCGCGGGGTACACAGATACGCAGTATTTT.

V gene TRBV3-1 (or the pseudogene TRBV3-2) combines with J gene TRBJ1-1, with no clear D. The CDR3 runs 14 residues. CDR1 and CDR2 from the germline V gene are LGHDT and YNNKEL (reference sequence). V lost 2 bases, J lost 1 base, and 8 bases lay in between. The CDR3 nucleotides are TGTGCCAGCAGCCAATTCGAGGGGAACACTGAAGCTTTCTTT. Encoded protein: CASSQFEGNTEAFF.

The chain is built from TRBV6-5 and TRBJ1-6; the match to TRBD1 covers 7 bases. In germline, CDR1 is MNHEY, CDR2 SVGAGI. CDR3 length: 15 residues. Losses at the gene ends were 5 bases for V and 6 bases for J; bases not matched to a gene: 7. The CDR3 loop reads CASSRPTGSNSPLHF. CDR3 nucleotides: TGTGCCAGCAGTCGACCGACAGGGAGTAATTCACCCCTCCACTTT.

The V and J genes are TRBV6-5 and TRBJ2-3; perhaps TRBD1 as D (5 bases). CDR3 size: 13 residues. V was shortened by 8 bases and J by 10 bases, with 19 bases between the two germline ends. Germline loops: CDR1 MNHEY, CDR2 SVGAGI. This CDR3 reads CASQAPVGVAQYF. Here the CDR3 DNA reads TGTGCCAGCCAAGCGCCGGTAGGGGTGGCGCAGTATTTT.

This rearrangement joins TRBV6-5 to TRBJ1-6; D perhaps matches TRBD1 (5 bases). V lost 0 bases, J lost 7 bases, and 10 bases lay in between. Germline V CDR1 and CDR2: MNHEY, SVGAGI. This CDR3 comprises 15 residues. CDR3 nucleotides: TGTGCCAGCAGTTACTCGCGGGGACCAAATTCACCCCTCCACTTT. This gives the protein CASSYSRGPNSPLHF.

This clone was detected only once. The gene calls are TRBV15 and TRBJ2-2; D is uncertain. Trimming cost V 0 bases and J 0 bases, with 5 bases left between them. This CDR3 is 15 amino acids long. Germline values: CDR1 LNHNV, CDR2 YYDKDF (reference sequence). CDR3 sequence: CATSRDRANTGELFF. DNA of the CDR3: TGTGCCACCAGCAGAGACCGGGCGAACACCGGGGAGCTGTTTTTT.

This sequence joins TRBV7-3 and TRBJ2-7, with a tentative D call TRBD2 (5 bases). The CDR3 consists of 13 residues. Germline CDR1 reads SGHTA; CDR2 reads FQGTGA. Trimming took 4 bases from V and 5 from J, leaving 12 bases between them. The CDR3 DNA follows: TGTGCCAGCAGCTCGACTACTCTCGACGAGCAGTACTTC. Its translation: CASSSTTLDEQYF. The full variable domain, completed using reference TRBV7-3 and TRBJ2-7, is GAGVSQTPSNKVTEKGKYVELRCDPISGHTALYWYRQSLGQGPEFLIYFQGTGAADDSGLPNDRFFAVRPEGSVSTLKIQRTERGDSAVYLCASSSTTLDEQYFGPGTRLTVT.

The gene calls are TRBV11-3 and TRBJ2-7; 7 bases agree with TRBD2. The CDR3 runs 14 residues. The V and J ends lost 5 bases and 7 bases, in that order; junction bases with no gene match: 11. Per the germline V gene, CDR1 is SGHNT and CDR2 is YENEEA. The CDR3 region has the DNA TGTGCCAGCAGCCCGGGGCGGGGGAGTTGGGAGCAGTACTTC. This gives the protein CASSPGRGSWEQYF.

V and J are TRBV19 and TRBJ2-3, with 8 bases matching TRBD2. Germline values: CDR1 LNHDA, CDR2 SQIVND (reference sequence). The CDR3 runs 16 residues. With 4 bases clipped from V and 4 bases from J, the junction kept 10 bases outside the gene matches. The CDR3 region has the DNA TGTGCCAGTAGTAAGGCCGGGACTAGTGGGGCAGATACGCAGTATTTT. Its translation: CASSKAGTSGADTQYF. The full variable domain, completed using reference TRBV19 and TRBJ2-3, is DGGITQSPKYLFRKEGQNVTLSCEQNLNHDAMYWYRQDPGQGLRLIYYSQIVNDFQKGDIAEGYSVSREKKESFPLTVTSAQKNPTAFYLCASSKAGTSGADTQYFGPGTRLTVL.